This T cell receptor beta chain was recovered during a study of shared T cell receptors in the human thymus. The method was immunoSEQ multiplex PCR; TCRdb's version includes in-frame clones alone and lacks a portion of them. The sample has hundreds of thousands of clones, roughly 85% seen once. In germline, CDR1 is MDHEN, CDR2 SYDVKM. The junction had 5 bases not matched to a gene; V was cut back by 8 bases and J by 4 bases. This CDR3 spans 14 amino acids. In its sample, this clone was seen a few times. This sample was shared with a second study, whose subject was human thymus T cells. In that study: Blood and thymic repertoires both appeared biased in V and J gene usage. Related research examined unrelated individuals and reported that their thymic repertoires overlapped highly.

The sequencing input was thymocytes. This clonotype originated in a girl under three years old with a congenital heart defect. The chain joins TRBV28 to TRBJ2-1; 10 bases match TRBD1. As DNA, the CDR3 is TGTGCCAGCGGGGGGACAGGGGATTACAATGAGCAGTTCTTC. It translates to CASGGTGDYNEQFF.